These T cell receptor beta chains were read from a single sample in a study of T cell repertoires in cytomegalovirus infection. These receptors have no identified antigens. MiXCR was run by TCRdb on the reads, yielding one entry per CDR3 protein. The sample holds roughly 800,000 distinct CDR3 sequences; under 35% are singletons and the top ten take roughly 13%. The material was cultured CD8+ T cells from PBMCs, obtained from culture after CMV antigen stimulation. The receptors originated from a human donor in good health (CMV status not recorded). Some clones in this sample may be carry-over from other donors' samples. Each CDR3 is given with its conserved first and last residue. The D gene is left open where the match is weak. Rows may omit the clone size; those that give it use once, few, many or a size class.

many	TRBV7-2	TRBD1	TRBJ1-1	CASSWGEGASEAFF	TGTGCCAGCAGCTGGGGGGAGGGGGCCTCTGAAGCTTTCTTT
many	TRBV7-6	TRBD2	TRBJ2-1	CASSLVAGGPDEQFF	TGTGCCAGCAGCTTAGTTGCGGGGGGGCCTGATGAGCAGTTCTTC
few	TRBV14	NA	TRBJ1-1	CASSREEFEAFF	TGTGCCAGCAGCCGGGAGGAGTTTGAAGCTTTCTTT
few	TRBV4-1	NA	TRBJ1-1	CASSQSGTMNTEAFF	TGCGCCAGCAGCCAATCCGGGACAATGAATACTGAAGCTTTCTTT
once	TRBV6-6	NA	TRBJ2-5	CASIQTTTPEETQYF	TGTGCCAGCATCCAGACGACAACGCCTGAAGAGACCCAGTACTTC
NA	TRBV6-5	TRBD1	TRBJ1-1	CASSYSIYGGQSTEAFF	TGTGCCAGCAGTTACTCGATATACGGGGGACAGAGCACTGAAGCTTTCTTT
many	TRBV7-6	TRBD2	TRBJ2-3	CASSLWAGGPHSTDTQYF	TGTGCCAGCAGCTTATGGGCGGGGGGTCCCCACAGCACAGATACGCAGTATTTT
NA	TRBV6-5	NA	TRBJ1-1	CASSYGGRGTEAFF	TGTGCCAGCAGTTACGGGGGCCGGGGGACTGAAGCTTTCTTT
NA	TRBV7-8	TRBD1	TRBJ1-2	CASSLKGADYGYTF	TGTGCCAGCAGCTTAAAGGGGGCAGACTATGGCTACACCTTC
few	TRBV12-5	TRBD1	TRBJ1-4	CASGLGQGDEKLFF	TGTGCTAGTGGTTTGGGACAGGGAGATGAAAAACTGTTTTTT
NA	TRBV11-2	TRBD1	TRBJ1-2	CASSLFDRGDGYTF	TGTGCCAGCAGCTTATTCGACAGGGGGGATGGCTACACCTTC
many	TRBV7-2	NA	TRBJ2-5	CASSLASGYQETQYF	TGTGCCAGCAGCTTAGCGTCAGGCTACCAAGAGACCCAGTACTTC
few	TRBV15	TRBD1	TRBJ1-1	CATSRVGTEITEAFF	TGTGCCACCAGCAGAGTAGGGACAGAAATCACTGAAGCTTTCTTT
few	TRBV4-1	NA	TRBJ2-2	CASSQDWEELFF	TGCGCCAGCAGCCAAGATTGGGAGGAGCTGTTTTTT
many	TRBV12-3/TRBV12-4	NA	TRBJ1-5	CASSPQGRQPQHF	TGTGCCAGCAGTCCCCAGGGGCGGCAGCCCCAGCATTTT
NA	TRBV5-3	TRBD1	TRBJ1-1	CASSHIVYRGGTEAFF	TGTGCCAGCAGCCATATAGTCTACAGGGGTGGAACTGAAGCTTTCTTT
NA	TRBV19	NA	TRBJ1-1	CIVGPGMRGSEAFF	TGTATTGTGGGACCGGGAATGAGGGGCTCTGAAGCTTTCTTT
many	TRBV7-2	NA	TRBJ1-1	CASSGPLGVGDTEAFF	TGTGCCAGCAGCGGCCCCCTGGGAGTAGGGGACACTGAAGCTTTCTTT
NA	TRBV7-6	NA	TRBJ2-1	CASRGGTNEQFF	TGTGCCAGCCGGGGCGGAACCAATGAGCAGTTCTTC
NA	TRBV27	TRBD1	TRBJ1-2	CASTPNGQGALYGYTF	TGTGCCAGCACCCCGAACGGGCAGGGGGCTCTCTATGGCTACACCTTC
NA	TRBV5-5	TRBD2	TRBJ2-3	CASREAGSGPDTQYF	TGTGCCAGCAGGGAAGCGGGGTCCGGGCCAGATACGCAGTATTTT
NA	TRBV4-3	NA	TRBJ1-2	CASSQEWPEVIGYTF	TGCGCCAGCAGCCAAGAATGGCCGGAGGTTATTGGCTACACCTTC
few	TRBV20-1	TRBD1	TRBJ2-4	CSAWTGTKNIQYF	TGCAGTGCCTGGACAGGGACCAAAAACATTCAGTACTTC
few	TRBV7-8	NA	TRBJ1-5	CASSSPGRYQPQHF	TGTGCCAGCAGCAGCCCGGGCCGTTATCAGCCCCAGCATTTT
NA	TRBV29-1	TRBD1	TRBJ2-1	CSVDVRTGILPLDEQFF	TGCAGCGTTGACGTCCGGACAGGAATATTACCTTTGGATGAGCAGTTCTTC
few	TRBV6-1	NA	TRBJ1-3	CASMRASGNTIYF	TGTGCCAGCATGCGGGCGTCTGGAAACACCATATATTTT
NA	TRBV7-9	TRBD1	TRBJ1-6	CASRKSTGSYNSPLHF	TGTGCCAGCAGGAAGTCGACAGGGTCCTATAATTCACCCCTCCACTTT
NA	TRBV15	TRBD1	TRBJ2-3	CATSPDRGRTDTQYF	TGTGCCACCAGCCCCGACAGGGGGAGGACAGATACGCAGTATTTT
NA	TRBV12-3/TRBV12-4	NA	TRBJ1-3	CASRLDFSGNTIYF	TGTGCCAGCAGACTCGATTTCTCTGGAAACACCATATATTTT
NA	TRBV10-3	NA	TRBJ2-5	CAISEWRRASQETQYF	TGTGCCATCAGTGAATGGAGACGGGCAAGCCAAGAAACCCAGTACTTC
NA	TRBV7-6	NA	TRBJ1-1	CASSHRSGVAMNTEAFF	TGTGCCAGCAGCCACCGGTCAGGGGTGGCCATGAACACTGAAGCTTTCTTT
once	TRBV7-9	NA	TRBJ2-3	CASSWPLQDTQYF	TGTGCCAGCAGCTGGCCCTTACAGGATACGCAGTATTTT
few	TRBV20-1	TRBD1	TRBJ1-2	CSAKLRDRGLANYGYTF	TGCAGTGCAAAGCTCCGGGACAGGGGTTTGGCTAACTATGGCTACACCTTC
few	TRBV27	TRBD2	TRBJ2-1	CASSPSGGPRHEQFF	TGTGCCAGCAGCCCTAGCGGGGGCCCCCGCCATGAGCAGTTCTTC
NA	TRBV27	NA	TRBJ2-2	CASSAGGGRTGELFF	TGTGCCAGCAGTGCTGGGGGGGGCCGGACCGGGGAGCTGTTTTTT
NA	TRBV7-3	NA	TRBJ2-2	CASSETSTGELFF	TGTGCCAGCAGCGAGACTAGCACCGGGGAGCTGTTTTTT
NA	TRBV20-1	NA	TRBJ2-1	CSARDSFVGNEQFF	TGCAGTGCTAGGGACAGTTTCGTGGGGAATGAGCAGTTCTTC
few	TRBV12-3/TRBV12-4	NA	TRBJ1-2	CASSLTGMDGYTF	TGTGCCAGCAGTTTAACAGGGATGGATGGCTACACCTTC
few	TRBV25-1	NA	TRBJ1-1	CASSEFAGDTEAFF	TGTGCCAGCAGTGAATTTGCAGGGGACACTGAAGCTTTCTTT
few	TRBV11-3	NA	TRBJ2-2	CASSSYREGNTGELFF	TGTGCCAGCAGCTCCTACAGGGAAGGGAACACCGGGGAGCTGTTTTTT
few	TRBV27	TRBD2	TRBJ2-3	CASSLVGGGPTDTQYF	TGTGCCAGCAGTTTAGTCGGCGGGGGGCCCACAGATACGCAGTATTTT
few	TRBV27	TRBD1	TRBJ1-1	CASSPGTGPNTEAFF	TGTGCCAGCAGTCCCGGGACAGGCCCGAACACTGAAGCTTTCTTT
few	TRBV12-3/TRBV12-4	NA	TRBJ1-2	CASTIGRLAGYTF	TGTGCCAGCACCATCGGACGTCTTGCTGGCTACACCTTC
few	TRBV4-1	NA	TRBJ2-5	CASSHGVRLEETQYF	TGCGCCAGCAGCCATGGGGTAAGACTTGAAGAGACCCAGTACTTC
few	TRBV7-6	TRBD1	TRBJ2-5	CASRRQGQETQYF	TGTGCCAGCAGGCGACAGGGACAAGAGACCCAGTACTTC
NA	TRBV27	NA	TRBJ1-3	CASSSGSPGNTIYF	TGTGCCAGCAGTTCGGGGTCACCCGGAAACACCATATATTTT
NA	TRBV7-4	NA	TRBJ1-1	CASSLDPESAEAFF	TGTGCCAGCAGCTTAGATCCGGAGAGTGCTGAAGCTTTCTTT
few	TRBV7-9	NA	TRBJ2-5	CASSSPAGRGETQYF	TGTGCCAGCAGCTCCCCCGCGGGAAGGGGCGAGACCCAGTACTTC
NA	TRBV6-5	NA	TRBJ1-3	CASSYLPLSGNTIYF	TGTGCCAGCAGTTACCTGCCCTTATCTGGAAACACCATATATTTT
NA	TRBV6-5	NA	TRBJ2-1	CASSVQGDEQFF	TGTGCCAGCAGTGTACAGGGAGATGAGCAGTTCTTC
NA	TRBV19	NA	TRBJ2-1	CASSMAGGTYNEQFF	TGTGCCAGTAGTATGGCAGGGGGGACCTACAATGAGCAGTTCTTC